This T cell receptor beta chain was sequenced for a study of OX40 agonist ivuxolimab in advanced cancers. Across the study: The dose-escalation group included hepatocellular carcinoma, melanoma, renal cell carcinoma and head and neck cancer.

On this clone itself: Its antigen is not known.

The study's findings and limits: Nonresponders included some who also had low normalized T-cell clonal expansion. Antigens targeted by the expanded peripheral T cells were not determined.

Germline trimming cut 0 bases from V and 4 bases from J; bases unmatched to any gene: 1. Germline V gene sequence: CDR1 SGDLS, CDR2 YYNGEE. This CDR3 contains 15 residues. Blood was sampled at baseline, cycle 4 day 1, and cycle 7 day 1. Generated by immunoSEQ multiplex PCR, the TCRdb table keeps only in-frame clones and is missing some. The sample lists tens of thousands of clones; approximately 87% were seen once. The sequence derives from an adult with an advanced solid tumor such as melanoma, head and neck, liver or kidney cancer. This sequence joins TRBV9 and TRBJ2-1; 10 nucleotides match TRBD2. Sequencing used CD4+ or CD8+ T cells sorted from blood, obtained in a trial of the OX40 agonist ivuxolimab. CDR3 in DNA: TGTGCCAGCAGCGTAGAACTAGCGGGGTACAATGAGCAGTTCTTC. It encodes CASSVELAGYNEQFF.